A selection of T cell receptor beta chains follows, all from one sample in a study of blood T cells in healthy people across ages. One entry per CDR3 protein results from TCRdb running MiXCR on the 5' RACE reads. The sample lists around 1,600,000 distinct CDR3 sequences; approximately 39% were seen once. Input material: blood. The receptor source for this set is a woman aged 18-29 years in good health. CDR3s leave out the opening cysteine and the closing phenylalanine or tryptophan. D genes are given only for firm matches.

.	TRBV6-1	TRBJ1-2	ASEGNYGYT
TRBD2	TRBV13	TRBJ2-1	ASSLEGRTSPTYNEQF
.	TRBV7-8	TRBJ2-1	ASALWRAGVYNEQF
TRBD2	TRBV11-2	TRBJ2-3	ASSLVLAGELDTQY
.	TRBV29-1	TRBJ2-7	SVEDRKGTEQY
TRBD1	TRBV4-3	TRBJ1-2	ASSQDTGVRSYT
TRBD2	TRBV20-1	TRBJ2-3	SAPRREKVDTQY
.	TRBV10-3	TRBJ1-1	AISQGTTEAF
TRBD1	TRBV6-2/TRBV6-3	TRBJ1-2	ASNDRVWGYT
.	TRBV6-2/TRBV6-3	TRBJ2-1	ASSYSISPNYNEQF
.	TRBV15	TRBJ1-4	ATSRDGLRVTNEKLF
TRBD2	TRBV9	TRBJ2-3	AKLAGDGDTQY
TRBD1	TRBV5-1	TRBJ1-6	ASSSTGQGNSPLH
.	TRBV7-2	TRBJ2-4	ASSKTLSQNIQY
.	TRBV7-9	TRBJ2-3	ASSRGMTTDTQY
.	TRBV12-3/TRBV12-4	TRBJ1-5	ASNRESNQPQH
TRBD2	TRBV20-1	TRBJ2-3	SARGQEIRTSGVGDTQY
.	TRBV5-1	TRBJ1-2	ASSLEAHPGDGYT
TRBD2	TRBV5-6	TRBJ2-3	ASSPGLAGVGRFADTQY
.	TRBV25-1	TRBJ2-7	ASSVGVNEQY
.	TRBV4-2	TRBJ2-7	ASSQGPTDSYEQY
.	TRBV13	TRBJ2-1	ASRRLFAVAAKQF
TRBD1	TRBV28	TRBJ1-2	ASSALDREGYT
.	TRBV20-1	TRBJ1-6	SGGAGSSPLH
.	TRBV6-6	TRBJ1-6	ASGKDSPLH
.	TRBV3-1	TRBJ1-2	ASSLGGQSRHGYT
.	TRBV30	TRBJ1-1	AWSVEVYTEAF
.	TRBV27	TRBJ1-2	ASRPTLDKDYGYT
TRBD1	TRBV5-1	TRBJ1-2	ASSVRDRNYGYT
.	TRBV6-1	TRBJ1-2	ASRSDGISNYGYT
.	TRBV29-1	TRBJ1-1	SVDSSNTEAF
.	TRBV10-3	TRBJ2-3	AISESRATDTQY
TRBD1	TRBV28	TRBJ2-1	ASRTQGAGRNEQF
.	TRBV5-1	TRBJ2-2	ASSPVGETGELF
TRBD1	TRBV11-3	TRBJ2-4	ASSRDREANIQY
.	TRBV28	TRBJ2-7	ASSFGAGDEQY
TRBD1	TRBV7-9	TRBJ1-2	ASSDGTGWPYGYT
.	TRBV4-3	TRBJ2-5	ASSQGSRQY
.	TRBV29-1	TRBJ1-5	SVVLSQGINQPQH
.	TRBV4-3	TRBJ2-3	ASSQRAAGTDTQY
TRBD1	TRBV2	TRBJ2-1	ASSEGDRGHEQF
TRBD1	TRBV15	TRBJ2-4	ATSTQGVVKNIQY
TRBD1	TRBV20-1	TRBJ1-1	SAKQGRNTEAF
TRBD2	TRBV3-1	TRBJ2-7	ASSQVSGGPYNEQY
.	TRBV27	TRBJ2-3	ASSFDPVVTDTQY
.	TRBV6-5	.	ASSMGQPMREQY
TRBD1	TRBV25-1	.	ASSNTRGQQETQY
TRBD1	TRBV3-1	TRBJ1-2	ASSQRGQANYGYT
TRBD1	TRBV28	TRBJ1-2	ASSFRDRPGYT
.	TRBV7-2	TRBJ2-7	ASSLAGRFYEQY
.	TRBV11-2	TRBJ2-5	ASTLGTVQETQY